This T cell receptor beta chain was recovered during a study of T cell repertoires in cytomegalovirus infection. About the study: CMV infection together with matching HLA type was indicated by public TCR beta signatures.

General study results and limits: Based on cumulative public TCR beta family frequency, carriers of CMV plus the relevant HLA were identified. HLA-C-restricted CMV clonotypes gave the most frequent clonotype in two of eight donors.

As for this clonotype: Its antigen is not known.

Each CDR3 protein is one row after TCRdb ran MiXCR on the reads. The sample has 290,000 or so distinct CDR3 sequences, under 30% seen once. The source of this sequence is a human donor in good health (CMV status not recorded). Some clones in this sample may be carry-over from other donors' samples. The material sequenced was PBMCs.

CDR3 sequence (DNA): TGTGCCAGCAGTGCCTACGGGATTAGTGACGGGGAGCTGTTTTTT. Amino acids: CASSAYGISDGELFF. The V call is TRBV6-1, the J call TRBJ2-2; maybe TRBD2 (5 bases). Germline assignment: CDR1 MNHNS and CDR2 SASEGT. Trimming removed 4 bases from V and 7 bases from J, with 16 bases in between. CDR3 size: 15 residues.